The sequence of this T cell receptor beta chain was determined in a study of blood T cells in healthy people across ages. It was with a sample-barcoded 5' primer and a J-beta primer mix that a second PCR of roughly 6 to 12 cycles was run. MiXCR, applied by TCRdb to the 5' RACE reads, yields one record per CDR3 protein. Among fewer than 700,000 distinct CDR3 sequences listed, 40% to 50% were seen once. Notes on this clonotype: Antigen unknown.

The CDR3 contains 16 residues. Trimming removed 0 bases at V and 2 bases at J, with 12 bases between. Per germline, CDR1 LGHNT and CDR2 FRNRAP. Study-wide points: More naive CD4+ cells and higher diversity were found in long-lived than in aged donors.

The donors, healthy Caucasians from Russia, were aged roughly 6 to 90. The source is a man older than 75 in good health. Sample: blood. V is TRBV12-5 and J is TRBJ2-3; the D is unclear. In DNA form, the CDR3 reads TGTGCTAGTGGTTTGGTTTTGGGCCCCCCCACAGATACGCAGTATTTT. It translates to CASGLVLGPPTDTQYF.